The text below deals with one TCR beta chain. The data stem from a study of blood T cell repertoires in COVID-19. The V gene's germline CDR1 is LNHDA and CDR2 SQIVND (reference sequence). The CDR3 has 14 amino acids. With 8 bases clipped from V and 2 bases from J, the junction kept 4 bases outside the gene matches. Original analysis: Nucleated cell number was recorded as an estimate derived from reference gene primer amplification. The table came from immunoSEQ multiplex PCR; TCRdb's copy has only in-frame clones and leaves some out. V, J and clone size were drawn from that table, and D and trimming were deduced from the DNA. Among approximately 170,000 clones listed, about 83% were seen once.

The genes are TRBV19 and TRBJ1-5, with 9 nucleotides matching TRBD1. The clonotype was recovered from a woman aged 50 to 60 in a cohort exposed to, infected with or recovered from COVID-19 (not recorded which). The source material was PBMCs or T cells enriched from blood (not recorded which). CDR3 sequence reads: CASGDRVGNQPQHF. CDR3 coding DNA: TGTGCCAGTGGGGACAGGGTCGGCAATCAGCCCCAGCATTTT.